Described below is a single T cell receptor beta chain sequence and its context. The antigen remains unidentified. TCRdb fed the RACE reads into MiXCR, producing one record per CDR3 protein. The sample consists of more than 300,000 distinct CDR3 sequences, 5.1% of them appearing once. Time point indicated: pre-sensitization, week 0. Sample treatment: therapeutic diphenylcyclopropenone sensitization with weekly scalp DPC. In every case, blood was obtained before the patch test was applied. Before extraction, the whole blood was not fractionated, and total RNA was taken from it. These data belong to a study of human T cells and chemical hapten exposure. Regarding the study as a whole: A positive correlation with patch test score was found for PT1 expanded TCR counts.

V lost 4 bases and J 4 bases, leaving 14 bases between the germline ends. Germline values: CDR1 SQVTM, CDR2 ANQGSEA. This CDR3 has 14 residues. This receptor was taken from a woman between 50 and 59 years old with alopecia areata. Some clones in this sample may be carry-over from other donors' samples. The chain has TRBV29-1 and TRBJ1-5; D not certain. Source: whole blood, taken in connection with sensitization to the hapten diphenylcyclopropenone (DPC). The CDR3 spells CSVAGGPKNQPQHF. CDR3 DNA sequence: TGCAGCGTTGCTGGCGGGCCGAAGAATCAGCCCCAGCATTTT. Full variable domain (rest looked up from reference TRBV29-1 and TRBJ1-5): SAVISQKPSRDICQRGTSLTIQCQVDSQVTMMFWYRQQPGQSLTLIATANQGSEATYESGFVIDKFPISRPNLTFSTLTVSNMSPEDSSIYLCSVAGGPKNQPQHFGDGTRLSIL.